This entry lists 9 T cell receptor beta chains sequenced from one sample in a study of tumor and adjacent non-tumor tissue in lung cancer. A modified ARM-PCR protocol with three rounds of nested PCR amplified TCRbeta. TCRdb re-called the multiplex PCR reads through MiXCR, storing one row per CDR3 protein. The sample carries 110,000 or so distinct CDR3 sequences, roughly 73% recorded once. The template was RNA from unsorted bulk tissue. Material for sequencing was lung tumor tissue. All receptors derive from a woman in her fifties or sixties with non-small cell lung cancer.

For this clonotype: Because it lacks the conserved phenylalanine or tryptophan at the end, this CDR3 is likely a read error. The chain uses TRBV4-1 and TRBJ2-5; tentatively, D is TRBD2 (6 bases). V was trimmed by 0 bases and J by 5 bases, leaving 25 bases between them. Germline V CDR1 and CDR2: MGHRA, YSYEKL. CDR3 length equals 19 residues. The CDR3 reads CASSQEGRKDIGGRETQYL. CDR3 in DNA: TGCGCCAGCAGCCAAGAAGGCAGGAAGGATATCGGAGGGCGTGAGACCCAGTACCTC.

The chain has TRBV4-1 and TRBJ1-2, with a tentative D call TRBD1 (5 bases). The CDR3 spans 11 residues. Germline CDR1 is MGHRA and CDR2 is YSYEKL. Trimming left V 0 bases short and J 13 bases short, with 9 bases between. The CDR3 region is CASSQEGRGTF. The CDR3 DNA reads TGCGCCAGCAGCCAAGAGGGACGGGGCACCTTC.

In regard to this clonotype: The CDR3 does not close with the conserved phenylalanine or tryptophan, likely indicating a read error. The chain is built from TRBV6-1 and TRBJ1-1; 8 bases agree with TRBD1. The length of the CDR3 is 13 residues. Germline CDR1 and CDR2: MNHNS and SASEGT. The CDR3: CASQTDRGTEAFC. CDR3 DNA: TGTGCCAGCCAAACCGACAGGGGAACTGAGGCTTTCTGC.

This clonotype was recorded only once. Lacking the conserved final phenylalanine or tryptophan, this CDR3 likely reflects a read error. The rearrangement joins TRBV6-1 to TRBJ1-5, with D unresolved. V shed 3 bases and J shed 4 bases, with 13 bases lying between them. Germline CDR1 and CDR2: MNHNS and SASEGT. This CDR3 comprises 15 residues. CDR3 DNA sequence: TGTGCCAGCAGTGATGAGATCCCAGTGAATCAGCCCCAGCATATT. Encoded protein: CASSDEIPVNQPQHI.

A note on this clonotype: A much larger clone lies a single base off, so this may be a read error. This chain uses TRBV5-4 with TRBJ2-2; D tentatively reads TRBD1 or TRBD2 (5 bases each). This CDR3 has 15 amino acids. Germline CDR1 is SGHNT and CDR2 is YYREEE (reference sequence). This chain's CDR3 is CANSGGQRVTGELFF. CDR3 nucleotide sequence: TGTGCCAACAGCGGCGGACAACGAGTCACCGGGGAGCTGTTTTTT.

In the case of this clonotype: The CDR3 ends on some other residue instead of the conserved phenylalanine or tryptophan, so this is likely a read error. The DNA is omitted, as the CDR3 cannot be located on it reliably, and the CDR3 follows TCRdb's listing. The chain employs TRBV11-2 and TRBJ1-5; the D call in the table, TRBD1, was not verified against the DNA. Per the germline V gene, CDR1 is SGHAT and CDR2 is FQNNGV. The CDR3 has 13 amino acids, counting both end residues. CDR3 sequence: CPSSRDRGQPQRL.

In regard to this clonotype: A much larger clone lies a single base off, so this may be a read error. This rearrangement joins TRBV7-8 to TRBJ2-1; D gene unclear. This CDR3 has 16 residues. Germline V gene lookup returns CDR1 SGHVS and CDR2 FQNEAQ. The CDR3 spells CASSPKPAQARDERFF. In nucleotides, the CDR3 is TGTGCCAGCAGCCCCAAACCAGCCCAAGCCCGCGATGAGCGGTTCTTC. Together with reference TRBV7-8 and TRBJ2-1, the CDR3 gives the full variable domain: GAGVSQSPRYKVAKRGQDVALRCDPISGHVSLFWYQQALGQGPEFLTYFQNEAQLDKSGLPSDRFFAERPEGSVSTLKIQRTQQEDSAVYLCASSPKPAQARDERFFGPGTRLTVL.

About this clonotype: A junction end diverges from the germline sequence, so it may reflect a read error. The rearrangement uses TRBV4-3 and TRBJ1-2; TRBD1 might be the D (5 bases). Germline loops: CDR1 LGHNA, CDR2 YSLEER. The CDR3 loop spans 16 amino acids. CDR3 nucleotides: TGCGCCAGTAGCCAAGGGGCGGACTCAGCTGACTATGGCTACACCTTC. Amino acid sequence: CASSQGADSADYGYTF.

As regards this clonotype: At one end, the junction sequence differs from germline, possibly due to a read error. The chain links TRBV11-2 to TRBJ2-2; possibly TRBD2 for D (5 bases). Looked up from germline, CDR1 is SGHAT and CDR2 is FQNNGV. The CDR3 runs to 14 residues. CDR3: CASRRVVGTGELFF. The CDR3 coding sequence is TGTGCCAGCAGGAGAGTAGTGGGCACCGGGGAACTGTTTTTT.